This TCR beta chain originates from a study of cytomegalovirus exposure and HLA in healthy donors. Study at large: About four fifths of roughly 400 genotyped donors fell in the Caucasian-associated ancestry cluster.

Per the germline V gene, CDR1 is MGHDK and CDR2 is SYGVNS. The V end lost 3 bases, the J end lost 5 bases, and 10 bases lay between the germline ends. The CDR3 is 14 residues long. The primer mix had 60 Vbeta and 13 Jbeta primers. Some clones are missing from TCRdb's copy, which holds only in-frame ones; the method was immunoSEQ multiplex PCR. The table records about 180,000 clones, about four fifths of them present only once. The clonotype originates from a male donor in good health and CMV-seronegative. The V gene is TRBV25-1, the J gene TRBJ2-2; tentative D call: TRBD1 (6 bases). The sample was PBMCs. The CDR3 region has the DNA TGTGCCAGCAGTGACCCTAGGGGGACCGGGGAGCTGTTTTTT. Encoded protein: CASSDPRGTGELFF.